The clone carrying this T cell receptor beta chain was seen only once. Its specificity is unknown. This sample was taken from a study of cytomegalovirus exposure and HLA in healthy donors. Overall study: The same platform as the roughly 700 first-cohort repertoires was used for the 90 to 150 validation repertoires, a later analysis reported. The study, taken as a whole, reports: Subsequent analysis showed first-cohort TCR clusters tending to co-occur in some 120 validation repertoires.

The repertoire was sequenced with immunoSEQ multiplex PCR; TCRdb's copy has only in-frame clones and lacks some. The sample includes 60,000 to 80,000 clones, 70% to 90% of them seen just once. Sequencing used PBMCs. The source of this sequence is a man aged 25-45 years in good health and CMV-seronegative.

In nucleotides, the CDR3 is TGTGCCAGCAGTTTGCAACAGGGGATGGGCAATCAGCCCCAGCATTTT. This sequence encodes CASSLQQGMGNQPQHF. V gene TRBV28 combines with J gene TRBJ1-5; 7 bases line up with TRBD1. The CDR3 runs 16 residues. J gave up 2 bases and V 3 bases, and 7 bases lay outside the gene matches. CDR1 is MDHEN and CDR2 is SYDVKM in the germline V gene. Variable domain in full (rest from reference TRBV28 and TRBJ1-5): DVKVTQSSRYLVKRTGEKVFLECVQDMDHENMFWYRQDPGLGLRLIYFSYDVKMKEKGDIPEGYSVSREKKERFSLILESASTNQTSMYLCASSLQQGMGNQPQHFGDGTRLSIL.